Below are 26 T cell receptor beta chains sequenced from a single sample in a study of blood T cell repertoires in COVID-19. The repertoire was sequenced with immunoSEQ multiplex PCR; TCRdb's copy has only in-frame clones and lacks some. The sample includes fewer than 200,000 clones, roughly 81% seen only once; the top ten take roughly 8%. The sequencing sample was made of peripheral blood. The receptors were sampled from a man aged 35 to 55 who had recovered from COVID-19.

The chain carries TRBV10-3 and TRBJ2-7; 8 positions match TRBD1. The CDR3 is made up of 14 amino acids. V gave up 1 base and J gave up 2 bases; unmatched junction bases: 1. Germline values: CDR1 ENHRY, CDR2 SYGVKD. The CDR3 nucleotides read TGTGCCATCAGTGAGTTACAGGGGGCCTACGAGCAGTACTTC. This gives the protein CAISELQGAYEQYF.

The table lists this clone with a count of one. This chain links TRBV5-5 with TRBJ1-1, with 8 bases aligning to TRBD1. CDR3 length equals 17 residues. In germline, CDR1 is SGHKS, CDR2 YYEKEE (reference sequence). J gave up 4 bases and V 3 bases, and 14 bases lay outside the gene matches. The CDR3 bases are TGTGCCAGCAGCTCGCTGACAGGGGAGGAAGGGGGCACTGAAGCTTTCTTT. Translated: CASSSLTGEEGGTEAFF.

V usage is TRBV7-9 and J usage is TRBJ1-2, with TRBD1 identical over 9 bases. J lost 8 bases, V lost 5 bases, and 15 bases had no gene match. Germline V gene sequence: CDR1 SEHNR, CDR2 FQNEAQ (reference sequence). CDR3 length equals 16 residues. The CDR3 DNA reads TGTGCCAGCAGCCTGGGGGACAGGGCCCTTGTTGAGGGCTACACCTTC. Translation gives CASSLGDRALVEGYTF.

The CDR3 reads CASSRLLAGDTGELFF. The CDR3 DNA follows: TGCGCCAGCAGCCGACTACTGGCAGGCGACACCGGGGAGCTGTTTTTT. This sequence joins TRBV4-3 and TRBJ2-2; D is possibly TRBD2 (5 bases). Germline CDR1 LGHNA, CDR2 YSLEER. V was clipped by 4 bases and J by 3 bases, with 15 bases between them. This CDR3 has 16 residues.

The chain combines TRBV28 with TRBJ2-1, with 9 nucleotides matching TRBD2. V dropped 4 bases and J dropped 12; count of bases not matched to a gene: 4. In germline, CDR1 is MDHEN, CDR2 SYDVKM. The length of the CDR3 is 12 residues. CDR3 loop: CASSSGRGGQFF. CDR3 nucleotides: TGTGCCAGCAGTTCCGGGCGGGGGGGGCAGTTCTTC.

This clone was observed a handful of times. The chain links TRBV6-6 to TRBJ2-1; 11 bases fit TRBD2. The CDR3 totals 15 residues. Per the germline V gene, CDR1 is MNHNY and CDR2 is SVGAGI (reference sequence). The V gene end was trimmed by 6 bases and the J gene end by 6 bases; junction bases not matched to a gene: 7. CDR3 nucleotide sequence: TGTGCCAGCAGCCAAACTAGCGGGAGCGCCAATGAGCAGTTCTTC. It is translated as CASSQTSGSANEQFF.

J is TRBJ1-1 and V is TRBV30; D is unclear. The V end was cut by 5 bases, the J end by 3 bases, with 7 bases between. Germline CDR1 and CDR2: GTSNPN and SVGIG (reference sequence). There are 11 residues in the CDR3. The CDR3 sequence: CAWRHYTEAFF. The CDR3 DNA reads TGTGCCTGGCGACACTACACTGAAGCTTTCTTT. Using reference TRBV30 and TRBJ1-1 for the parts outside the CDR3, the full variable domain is SQTIHQWPATLVQPVGSPLSLECTVEGTSNPNLYWYRQAAGRGLQLLFYSVGIGQISSEVPQNLSASRPQDRQFILSSKKLLLSDSGFYLCAWRHYTEAFFGQGTRLTVV.

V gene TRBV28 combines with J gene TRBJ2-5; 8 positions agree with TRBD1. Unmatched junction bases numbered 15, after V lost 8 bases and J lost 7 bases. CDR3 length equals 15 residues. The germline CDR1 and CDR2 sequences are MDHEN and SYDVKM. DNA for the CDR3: TGTGCCAGCGGACCTTCCAGGACAGGGTCCCCGACCCAGTACTTC. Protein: CASGPSRTGSPTQYF.

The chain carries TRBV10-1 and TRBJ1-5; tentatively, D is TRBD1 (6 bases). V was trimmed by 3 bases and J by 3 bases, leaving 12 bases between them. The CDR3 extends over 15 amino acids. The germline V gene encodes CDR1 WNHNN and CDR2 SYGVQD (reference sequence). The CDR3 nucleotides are TGCGCCAGCAGTGAACAACAGGGAATCAATCAGCCCCAGCATTTT. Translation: CASSEQQGINQPQHF.

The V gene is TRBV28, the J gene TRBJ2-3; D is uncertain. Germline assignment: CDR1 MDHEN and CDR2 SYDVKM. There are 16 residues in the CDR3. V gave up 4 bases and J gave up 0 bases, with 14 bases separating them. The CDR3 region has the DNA TGTGCCAGCAGTTCTCAATTCGCCTATAGCACAGATACGCAGTATTTT. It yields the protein CASSSQFAYSTDTQYF.

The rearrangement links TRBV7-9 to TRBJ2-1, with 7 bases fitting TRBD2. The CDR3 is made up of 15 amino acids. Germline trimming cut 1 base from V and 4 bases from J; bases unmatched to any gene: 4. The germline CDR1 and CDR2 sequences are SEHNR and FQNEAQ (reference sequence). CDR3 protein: CASSLGAGAYNEQFF. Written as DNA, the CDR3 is TGTGCCAGCAGCTTAGGTGCGGGAGCTTACAATGAGCAGTTCTTC.

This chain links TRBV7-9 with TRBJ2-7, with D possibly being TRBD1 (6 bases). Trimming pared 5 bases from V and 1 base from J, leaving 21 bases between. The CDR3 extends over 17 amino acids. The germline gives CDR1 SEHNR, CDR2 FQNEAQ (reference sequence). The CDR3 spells CASSNPGTPIGSYEQYF. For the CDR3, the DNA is TGTGCCAGCAGCAACCCCGGGACACCGATTGGTTCCTACGAGCAGTACTTC. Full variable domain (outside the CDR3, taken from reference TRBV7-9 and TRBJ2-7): DTGVSQNPRHKITKRGQNVTFRCDPISEHNRLYWYRQTLGQGPEFLTYFQNEAQLEKSRLLSDRFSAERPKGSFSTLEIQRTEQGDSAMYLCASSNPGTPIGSYEQYFGPGTRLTVT.

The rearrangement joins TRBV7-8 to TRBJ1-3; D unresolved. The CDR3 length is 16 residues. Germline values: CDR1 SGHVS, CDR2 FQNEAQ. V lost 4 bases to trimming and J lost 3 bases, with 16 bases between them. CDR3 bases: TGTGCCAGCAGCTGGTTACGGAACTCGGGTGGAAACACCATATATTTT. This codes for CASSWLRNSGGNTIYF.

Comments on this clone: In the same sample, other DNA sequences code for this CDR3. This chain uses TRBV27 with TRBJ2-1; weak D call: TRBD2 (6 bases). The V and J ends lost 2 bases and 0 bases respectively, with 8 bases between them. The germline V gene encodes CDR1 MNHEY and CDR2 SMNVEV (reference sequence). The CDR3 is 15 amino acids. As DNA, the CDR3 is TGTGCCAGCAGTTTAAGCGGGTCCTCCTACAATGAGCAGTTCTTC. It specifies CASSLSGSSYNEQFF.

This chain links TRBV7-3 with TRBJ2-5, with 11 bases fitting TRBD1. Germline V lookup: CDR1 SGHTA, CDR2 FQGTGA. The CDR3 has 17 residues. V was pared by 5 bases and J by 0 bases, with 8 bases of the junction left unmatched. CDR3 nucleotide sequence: TGTGCCAGCAGCCGGACAGGGGGCGAACTCCACCAAGAGACCCAGTACTTC. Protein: CASSRTGGELHQETQYF. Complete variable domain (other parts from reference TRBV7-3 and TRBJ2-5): GAGVSQTPSNKVTEKGKYVELRCDPISGHTALYWYRQSLGQGPEFLIYFQGTGAADDSGLPNDRFFAVRPEGSVSTLKIQRTERGDSAVYLCASSRTGGELHQETQYFGPGTRLLVL.

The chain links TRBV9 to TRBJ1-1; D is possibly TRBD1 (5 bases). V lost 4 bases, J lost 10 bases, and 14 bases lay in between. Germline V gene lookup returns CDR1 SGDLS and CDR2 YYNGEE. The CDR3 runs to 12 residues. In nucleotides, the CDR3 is TGTGCCAGCAGCCCACCAAATCAGGGAGCTTTCTTT. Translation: CASSPPNQGAFF.

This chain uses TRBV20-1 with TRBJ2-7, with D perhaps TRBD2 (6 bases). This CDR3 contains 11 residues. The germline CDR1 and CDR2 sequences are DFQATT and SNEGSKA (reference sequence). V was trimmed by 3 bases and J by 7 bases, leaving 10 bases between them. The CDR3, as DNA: TGCAGTGCTAGCGGCGGGGCTGAGCAGTACTTC. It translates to CSASGGAEQYF.

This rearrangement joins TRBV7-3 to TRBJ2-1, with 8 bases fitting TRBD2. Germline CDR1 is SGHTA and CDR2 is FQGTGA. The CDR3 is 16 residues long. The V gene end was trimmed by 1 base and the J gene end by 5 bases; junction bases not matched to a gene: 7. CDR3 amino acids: CASSLSAGGSHNEQFF. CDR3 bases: TGTGCCAGCAGCTTAAGTGCGGGGGGATCTCACAATGAGCAGTTCTTC.

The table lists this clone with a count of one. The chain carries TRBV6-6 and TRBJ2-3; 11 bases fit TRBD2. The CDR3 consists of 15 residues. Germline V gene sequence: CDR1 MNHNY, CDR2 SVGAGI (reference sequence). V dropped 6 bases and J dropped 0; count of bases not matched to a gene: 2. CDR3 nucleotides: TGTGCCAGCAGACGGACTAGCGGGAGCACAGATACGCAGTATTTT. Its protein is CASRRTSGSTDTQYF.

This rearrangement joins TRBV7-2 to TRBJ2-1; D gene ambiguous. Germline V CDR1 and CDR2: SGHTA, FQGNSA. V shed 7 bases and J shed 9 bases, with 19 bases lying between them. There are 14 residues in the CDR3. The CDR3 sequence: CASTLSQAIGEQFF. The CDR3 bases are TGTGCCAGCACCCTTAGCCAAGCGATTGGTGAGCAGTTCTTC. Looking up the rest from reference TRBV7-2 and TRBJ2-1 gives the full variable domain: GAGVSQSPSNKVTEKGKDVELRCDPISGHTALYWYRQSLGQGLEFLIYFQGNSAPDKSGLPSDRFSAERTGGSVSTLTIQRTQQEDSAVYLCASTLSQAIGEQFFGPGTRLTVL.

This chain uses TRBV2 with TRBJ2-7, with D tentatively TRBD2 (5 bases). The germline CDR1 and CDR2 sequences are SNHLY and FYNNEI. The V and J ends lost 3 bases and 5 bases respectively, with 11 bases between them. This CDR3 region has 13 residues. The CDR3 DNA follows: TGTGCCAGCAGTGAGGAGGAGTTGGACGAGCAGTACTTC. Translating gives CASSEEELDEQYF.

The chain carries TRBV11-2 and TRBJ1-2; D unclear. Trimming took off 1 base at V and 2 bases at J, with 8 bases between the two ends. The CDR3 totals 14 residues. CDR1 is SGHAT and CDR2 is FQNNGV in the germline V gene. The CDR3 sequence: CASSLGRSNYGYTF. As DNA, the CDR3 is TGTGCCAGCAGCTTAGGGCGGTCGAACTATGGCTACACCTTC.

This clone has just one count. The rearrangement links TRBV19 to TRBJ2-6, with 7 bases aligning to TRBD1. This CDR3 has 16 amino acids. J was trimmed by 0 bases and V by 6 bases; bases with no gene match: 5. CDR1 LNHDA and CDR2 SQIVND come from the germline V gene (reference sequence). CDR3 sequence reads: CASRQQGYSGANVLTF. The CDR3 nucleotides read TGTGCCAGTAGGCAACAGGGGTACTCTGGGGCCAACGTCCTGACTTTC.

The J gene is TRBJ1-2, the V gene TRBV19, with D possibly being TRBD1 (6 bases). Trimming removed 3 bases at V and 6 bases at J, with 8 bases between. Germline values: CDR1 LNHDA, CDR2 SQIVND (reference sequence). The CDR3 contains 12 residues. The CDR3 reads CASSMAGDGYTF. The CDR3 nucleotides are TGTGCCAGTAGTATGGCAGGGGATGGCTACACCTTC.

CDR3: CASSNSGIHEQYF. The CDR3 DNA sequence: TGTGCCAGCAGCAACTCAGGGATCCACGAGCAGTACTTC. The chain combines TRBV21-1 with TRBJ2-7; the D call of TRBD1 is as the table states it, not checked on the DNA. TRBV21-1 counts as a pseudogene. The CDR3 extends over 13 amino acids.

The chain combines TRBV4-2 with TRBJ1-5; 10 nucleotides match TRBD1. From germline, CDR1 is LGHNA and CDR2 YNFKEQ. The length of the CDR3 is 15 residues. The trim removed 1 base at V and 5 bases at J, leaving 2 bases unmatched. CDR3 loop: CASSQGTGGDQPQHF. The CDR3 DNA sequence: TGTGCCAGCAGCCAAGGGACAGGGGGGGATCAGCCCCAGCATTTT.